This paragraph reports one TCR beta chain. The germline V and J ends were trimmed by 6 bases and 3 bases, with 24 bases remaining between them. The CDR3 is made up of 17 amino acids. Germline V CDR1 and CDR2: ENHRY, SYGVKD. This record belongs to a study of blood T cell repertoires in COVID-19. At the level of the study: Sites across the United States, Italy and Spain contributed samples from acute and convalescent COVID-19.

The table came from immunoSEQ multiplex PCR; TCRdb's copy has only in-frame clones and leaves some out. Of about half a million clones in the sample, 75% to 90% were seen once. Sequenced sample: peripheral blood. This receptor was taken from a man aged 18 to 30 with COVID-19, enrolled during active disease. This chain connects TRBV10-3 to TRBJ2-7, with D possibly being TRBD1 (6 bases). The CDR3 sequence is CAIRQSGDRPGNYEQYF. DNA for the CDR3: TGTGCCATCAGACAAAGCGGAGACAGGCCGGGGAACTACGAGCAGTACTTC.